The clone carrying this T cell receptor (beta chain) was counted many times. The antigen remains unidentified. The data derive from a study of T-cell memory formation after mild COVID-19. Study results and caveats: Day 37-peaking second-wave clones had unconfirmed SARS-CoV-2 specificity. Cross-reactive memory seemingly joined, as some responding clones were found in pre-infection memory. While clones contracting from day 15 to 85 were balanced between CD4 and CD8, later expanders leaned CD4+.

The TCR alpha and TCR beta cDNA libraries, bearing sample barcodes and UMIs, were generated by 5'RACE using constant-segment primers. TCRdb re-analysed the 5' RACE reads in MiXCR, keeping a single row per CDR3 protein. The sample shows 95,000 to 120,000 distinct CDR3 sequences, over 20% of them seen only once. V shed 6 bases, J shed 3 bases, and the junction held 4 bases outside the gene matches. The CDR3 is 14 amino acids. Germline CDR1 reads LNHDA; CDR2 reads SQIVND (reference sequence). The clonotype was recovered from a young man who had mild COVID-19 (a few samples of this study predate the infection). Cell type and time point are not known. The chain is built from TRBV19 and TRBJ1-1; 10 nucleotides match TRBD1. Sequencing input: PBMCs or a T cell subset sorted from them (not recorded which). As DNA, the CDR3 is TGTGCCAGTAGGACAGGGGGCAGGGACACTGAAGCTTTCTTT. This encodes CASRTGGRDTEAFF.